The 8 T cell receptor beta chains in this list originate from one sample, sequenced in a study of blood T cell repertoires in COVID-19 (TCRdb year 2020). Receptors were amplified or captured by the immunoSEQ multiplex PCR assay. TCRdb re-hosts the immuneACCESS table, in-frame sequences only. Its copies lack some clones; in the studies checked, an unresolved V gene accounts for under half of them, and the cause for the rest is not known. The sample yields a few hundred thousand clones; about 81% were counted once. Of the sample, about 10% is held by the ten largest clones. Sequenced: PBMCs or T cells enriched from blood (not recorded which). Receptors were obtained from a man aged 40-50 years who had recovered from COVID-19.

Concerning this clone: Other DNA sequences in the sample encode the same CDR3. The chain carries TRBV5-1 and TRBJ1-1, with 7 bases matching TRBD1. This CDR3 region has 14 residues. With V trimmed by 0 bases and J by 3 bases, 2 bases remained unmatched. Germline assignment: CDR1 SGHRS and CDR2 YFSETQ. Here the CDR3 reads CASSLGQGYTEAFF. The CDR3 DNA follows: TGCGCCAGCAGCTTGGGACAGGGATACACTGAAGCTTTCTTT.

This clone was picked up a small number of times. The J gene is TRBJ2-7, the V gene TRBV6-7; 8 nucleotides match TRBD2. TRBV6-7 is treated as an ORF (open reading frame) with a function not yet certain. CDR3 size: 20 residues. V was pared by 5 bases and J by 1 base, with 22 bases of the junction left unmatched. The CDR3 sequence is CASSPRERESCGAQSYEQYF. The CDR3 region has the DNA TGTGCCAGCAGTCCGAGGGAGCGGGAGAGCTGCGGGGCCCAATCCTACGAGCAGTACTTC.

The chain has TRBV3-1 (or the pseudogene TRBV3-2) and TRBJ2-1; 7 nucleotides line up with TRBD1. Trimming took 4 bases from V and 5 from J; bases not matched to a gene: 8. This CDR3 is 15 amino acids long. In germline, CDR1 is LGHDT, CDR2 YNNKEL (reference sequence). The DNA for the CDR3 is TGTGCCAGCAGCCTAGCCCACAGGGGAAACAATGAGCAGTTCTTC. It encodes CASSLAHRGNNEQFF.

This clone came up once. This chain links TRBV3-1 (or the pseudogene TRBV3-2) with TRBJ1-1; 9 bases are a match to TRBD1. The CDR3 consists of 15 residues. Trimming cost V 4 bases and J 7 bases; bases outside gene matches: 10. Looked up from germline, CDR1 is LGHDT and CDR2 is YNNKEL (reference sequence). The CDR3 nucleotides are TGTGCCAGCAGCCGACAGGGGGGTCGAAGGGGTGAAGCTTTCTTT. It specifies CASSRQGGRRGEAFF.

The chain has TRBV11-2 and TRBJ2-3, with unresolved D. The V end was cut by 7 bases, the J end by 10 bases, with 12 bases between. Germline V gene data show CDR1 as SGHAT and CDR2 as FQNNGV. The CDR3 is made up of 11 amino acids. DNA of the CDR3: TGTGCCAGCACCCCAGGTCGAGCGCAGTATTTT. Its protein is CASTPGRAQYF.

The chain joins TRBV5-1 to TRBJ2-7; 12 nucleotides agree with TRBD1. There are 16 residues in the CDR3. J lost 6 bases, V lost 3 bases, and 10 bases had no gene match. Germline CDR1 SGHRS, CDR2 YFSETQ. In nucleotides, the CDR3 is TGCGCCAGCAGCTCCGGGACAGGGGGCGCAAGGCCCGAGCAGTACTTC. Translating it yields CASSSGTGGARPEQYF.

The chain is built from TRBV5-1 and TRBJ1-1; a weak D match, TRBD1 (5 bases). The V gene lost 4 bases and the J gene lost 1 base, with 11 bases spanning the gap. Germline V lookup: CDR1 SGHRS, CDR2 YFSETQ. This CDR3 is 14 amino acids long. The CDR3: CASSPRGGNTEAFF. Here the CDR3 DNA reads TGCGCCAGCAGCCCCCGCGGGGGGAACACTGAAGCTTTCTTT.

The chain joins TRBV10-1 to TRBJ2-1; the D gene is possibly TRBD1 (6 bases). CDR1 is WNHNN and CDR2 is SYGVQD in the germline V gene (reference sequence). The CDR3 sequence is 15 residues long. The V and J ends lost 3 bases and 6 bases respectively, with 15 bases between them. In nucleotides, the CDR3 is TGCGCCAGCAGTGACCAGGGGAACCGCGGCAATGAGCAGTTCTTC. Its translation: CASSDQGNRGNEQFF.